This T cell receptor beta chain came from a study of cytomegalovirus exposure and HLA in healthy donors. Study-wide results and caveats: Later on, an analysis tied 15,000 to 20,000 TCR beta sequences to HLA alleles at 0.05 false discovery rate. Indistinguishability led to the exclusion of some V segments, TRBV6-2 and TRBV6-3 included. For most TCR beta V segments, an earlier analysis put the productive rate at about 87% or about 30% of the time.

Trimming shortened V by 5 bases and J by 1 base, and 11 bases separated the two germline ends. CDR3 length: 13 amino acids. Looked up from germline, CDR1 is SQVTM and CDR2 is ANQGSEA. This PCR relied on a set of 60 Vbeta primers and 13 Jbeta primers. Method: immunoSEQ multiplex PCR; TCRdb's copy keeps in-frame clones and lacks some. The profile shows about 160,000 clones, more than 80% of them singletons. Comments on this clone: The antigen remains undetermined.

The source is a young woman in good health and CMV-seropositive. V is TRBV29-1 and J is TRBJ1-1; D is uncertain. Material for sequencing was PBMCs. The DNA of the CDR3 is TGCAGCGTTCTGGCGGGTCCGAACACTGAAGCTTTCTTT. Its protein is CSVLAGPNTEAFF.